The subject of this entry is one T cell receptor (beta chain). The data derive from a study of T cell responses to AZD1222 COVID-19 vaccine. CDR3 length: 18 amino acids. V was pared by 4 bases and J by 6 bases, with 27 bases between. Profiled with immunoSEQ multiplex PCR; TCRdb holds only in-frame clones, not every one. The sample gives over 100,000 clones, approximately 90% of which show up once; approximately 5.2% is in the top ten. This sequence joins TRBV5-3 and TRBJ2-3; D call uncertain. TRBV5-3 is an open reading frame whose function is uncertain. The sequences come from peripheral blood, collected on day 0 of AZD1222 vaccination. This sequence originates from an adult in good health. DNA for the CDR3: TGTGCCAGAAGCCAGATTTTTCCGTGGACCCCAAAATGGGATACGCAGTATTTT. As protein: CARSQIFPWTPKWDTQYF.